Reported below is one TCR beta chain. Antigen unknown. This entry belongs to a study of beta chain features in type 1 diabetes. Study results and limitations: Moderately but significantly shorter TCRB CDR3s were found in Type 1 diabetes patients in all four CD4+ subsets.

This CDR3 is built from 14 residues. Trimming removed 6 bases from V and 4 bases from J, with 13 bases in between. Germline assignment: CDR1 MNHEY and CDR2 SMNVEV (reference sequence). What was sequenced were expressed TCRB transcripts, since all of the isolated RNA had been reverse transcribed. The repertoire was sequenced with immunoSEQ multiplex PCR; TCRdb's copy has only in-frame clones and lacks some. Of about 160,000 clones listed, roughly 8% are singletons. Sequencing was carried out using central memory CD4+ T cells from blood. V usage is TRBV27 and J usage is TRBJ1-5, with D maybe TRBD1 (5 bases). This receptor was identified in a woman aged 18-29 years with type 1 diabetes. CDR3 in amino acids: CASSPLGGNQPQHF. The CDR3 DNA sequence: TGTGCCAGCAGCCCCCTGGGGGGGAATCAGCCCCAGCATTTT.